This TCR beta chain was identified during a study of CD8+ T cells in alopecia areata. Whole-study results and caveats: Sequencing of scalp tissue also captures the resident alphabeta T cells of normal skin. Elevated clonality characterized lesional scalp relative to normal scalp, particularly in alopecia totalis/universalis.

Reverse transcribed after extraction, RNA yielded cDNA as the sequencing template. Assay: immunoSEQ multiplex PCR; the TCRdb copy retains only in-frame clones and omits some. The sample has around 160,000 clones, roughly 44% seen once. Concerning this clone itself: Its antigen remains unknown.

The V gene lost 7 bases and the J gene lost 2 bases, with 12 bases spanning the gap. CDR3 length: 13 amino acids. Germline V gene lookup returns CDR1 SNHLY and CDR2 FYNNEI. What was sequenced was CD4+ T cells sorted from blood. The source is a human donor with alopecia areata. The chain carries TRBV2 and TRBJ2-7; no definite D call. CDR3 loop: CASTPERTYEQYF. CDR3 sequence (DNA): TGTGCCAGCACACCAGAACGTACCTACGAGCAGTACTTC.